This note documents a single TCR beta chain sequence. This sample was included in a study of blood T cell repertoires in COVID-19. Study background: There were acute and convalescent COVID-19 samples, and they came from the United States, Italy and Spain.

This CDR3 is 15 amino acids long. The junction had 4 bases not matched to a gene; V was cut back by 4 bases and J by 5 bases. Germline V gene sequence: CDR1 LNHDA, CDR2 SQIVND (reference sequence). Sequencing was performed with immunoSEQ multiplex PCR; in TCRdb, only in-frame clones are kept and a portion is missing. The repertoire has 240,000 or so clones, just under 85% of them found once; the top ten carry under 2%. The sample comprised peripheral blood. The clonotype originates from a woman aged 80 or over with acute or convalescent COVID-19. V and J are TRBV19 and TRBJ1-5; 11 positions match TRBD1. The CDR3: CASSRGDRGYQPQHF. The CDR3 region has the DNA TGTGCCAGTAGTAGGGGGGACAGGGGGTATCAGCCCCAGCATTTT.